A selection of T cell receptor beta chains follows, all from one sample in a study of T cell clonotyping in hematopoietic cell transplantation. The protocol was immunoSEQ multiplex PCR, while the TCRdb copy is restricted to in-frame clones and leaves out a portion. Among more than 15,000 clones, about two thirds were seen once, and the ten largest hold about 12%. The sample here was PBMCs, taken 30 days after allogeneic stem cell transplant. The receptors originated from a male patient aged 45-60 years who had an allogeneic stem cell transplant from an unrelated donor, so T cells may come from the graft donor. Some clones in this sample may be carry-over from other donors' samples. Each CDR3 is given with its conserved first and last residue. D genes are given only for firm matches. Size is stated for part of the rows, as once, few or many counts, or as a class when the clone is expanded.

TRBJ1-6 | TRBD1 | TRBV6-1 | NA | TGTGCCAGCAGTGAATCCTCCCCGCAGGGGGCCCGATCACCCCTCCACTTT | CASSESSPQGARSPLHF
TRBJ2-7 | TRBD2 | TRBV7-2 | few | TGTGCCAGCAGTTTCAGCGGGGGGGCTAGTAACTACGAGCAGTACTTC | CASSFSGGASNYEQYF
TRBJ1-6 | NA | TRBV7-9 | NA | TGTGCCAGCAGCTTAGTGAATTCACCCCTCCACTTT | CASSLVNSPLHF
TRBJ2-5 | NA | TRBV5-1 | NA | TGCGCCAGCAGCTTGGCCGAATCAGAGACCCAGTACTTC | CASSLAESETQYF
TRBJ1-6 | NA | TRBV30 | NA | TGTGCCTGGAGTCTCAACTTTTGGGGGCGTTGGGCCCTCCACTTT | CAWSLNFWGRWALHF
TRBJ1-6 | NA | TRBV6-5 | NA | TGTGCCAGCAGACCCGGACAGAAAAATTCACCCCTCCACTTT | CASRPGQKNSPLHF
TRBJ1-5 | NA | TRBV5-1 | few | TGCGCCAGCAGCGTCACACCGGCGGGGGGCAATCAGCCCCAGCATTTT | CASSVTPAGGNQPQHF
TRBJ1-6 | NA | TRBV2 | NA | TGTGCCAGCAGTGAAATTTGGGGGGGAGGTTCACCCCTCCACTTT | CASSEIWGGGSPLHF
TRBJ1-2 | TRBD1 | TRBV28 | NA | TGTGCCAGCAGTCAGACAGGGGAACCCTGGGGCTACACCTTC | CASSQTGEPWGYTF
TRBJ1-2 | NA | TRBV30 | few | TGTGCCTCTACACGAGGAGGAGGGGAAGGCTACACCTTC | CASTRGGGEGYTF
TRBJ1-1 | NA | TRBV14 | NA | TGTGCCAGCAGCCAAGAGCGTTTGGGGAACACTGAAGCTTTCTTT | CASSQERLGNTEAFF
TRBJ2-5 | NA | TRBV2 | few | TGTGCCAGCAGCAAGGAGGGTAAAGAGACCCAGTACTTC | CASSKEGKETQYF
TRBJ2-7 | NA | TRBV7-9 | NA | TGTGCCAGCAGTTCCGGCCAGTGGTACGAGCAGTACTTC | CASSSGQWYEQYF
TRBJ1-5 | NA | TRBV6-1 | once | TGTGCCAGCAGTGAAAGGGGGCCCCAGCATTTT | CASSERGPQHF
TRBJ1-1 | NA | TRBV28 | NA | TGTGCCAGCAGTTGGGGGGGAGCTGAAGCTTTCTTT | CASSWGGAEAFF
TRBJ2-5 | TRBD1 | TRBV5-1 | NA | TGCGCCAGCAGCGCAACCGGGACAGGGGGCGTTGAGACCCAGTACTTC | CASSATGTGGVETQYF
TRBJ1-5 | NA | TRBV27 | NA | TGTGCCAGCAGTTTGAGGGCGGTAGGGAATCAGCCCCAGCATTTT | CASSLRAVGNQPQHF
TRBJ2-1 | NA | TRBV7-8 | few | TGTGCCAGCAGCTTAGTCGGCCCCTACAATGAGCAGTTCTTC | CASSLVGPYNEQFF
TRBJ2-7 | NA | TRBV30 | NA | TGTGCCTGGTCCCAGGGTAGCTCCTACGAGCAGTACTTC | CAWSQGSSYEQYF
TRBJ2-7 | NA | TRBV30 | few | TGTGCCTGGAAGAACATTGGGGCTGGTTACGAGCAGTACTTC | CAWKNIGAGYEQYF
TRBJ2-6 | NA | TRBV29-1 | NA | TGCAGCGTTCTGGACAGCCCCTCTCGGGCCAACGTCCTGACTTTC | CSVLDSPSRANVLTF
TRBJ1-2 | NA | TRBV6-6 | few | TGTGCCAGCGGTTATCAGTCTAACTATGGCTACACCTTC | CASGYQSNYGYTF
TRBJ2-2 | TRBD2 | TRBV30 | NA | TGTGCCTGGAGTGCGGGACTAGCGGGAGGGATCAGGGAGCTGTTTTTT | CAWSAGLAGGIRELFF
TRBJ1-3 | NA | TRBV28 | NA | TGTGCCAGCAGTTTACGGGGTCCAAACACCATATATTTT | CASSLRGPNTIYF
TRBJ2-3 | NA | TRBV6-5 | NA | TGTGCCAGCAGTTACCTAGATACGCAGTATTTT | CASSYLDTQYF
TRBJ2-2 | TRBD1 | TRBV30 | NA | TGTGCCTCTGACAGGGGAAACACCGGGGAGCTGTTTTTT | CASDRGNTGELFF
TRBJ1-6 | NA | TRBV6-5 | NA | TGTGCCAGCAAGGGGATGAATTCACCCCTCCACTTT | CASKGMNSPLHF
TRBJ2-7 | TRBD2 | TRBV29-1 | NA | TGCAGCGCCACACGGACTAGCTCCGAGCAGTACTTC | CSATRTSSEQYF
TRBJ1-5 | NA | TRBV28 | NA | TGTGCCAGCATAACACAGAATCAGCCCCAGCATTTT | CASITQNQPQHF
TRBJ2-7 | NA | TRBV7-2 | few | TGTGCCAGCAGCATAGGAGGGGGTACGAACGAGCAGTACTTC | CASSIGGGTNEQYF
TRBJ2-7 | NA | TRBV6-5 | NA | TGTGCCAGCAGTTACGCCGGGACAAAGGAACAGTACTTC | CASSYAGTKEQYF
TRBJ2-5 | TRBD1 | TRBV25-1 | NA | TGTGCCAGCAGTGAATCCGGGACAGGCGAGGGGGAGACCCAGTACTTC | CASSESGTGEGETQYF
TRBJ1-1 | NA | TRBV6-6 | few | TGTGCCAGCAGGCTCACTGAAGCTTTCTTT | CASRLTEAFF
TRBJ2-3 | NA | TRBV30 | NA | TGTGCCTGGAGTGTATATCAGGATAGCACAGATACGCAGTATTTT | CAWSVYQDSTDTQYF
TRBJ1-2 | NA | TRBV4-1 | NA | TGCGCCAGCAGCCAAGATCGGGGGGCGTGGGGCTACACCTTC | CASSQDRGAWGYTF
TRBJ1-5 | NA | TRBV30 | NA | TGTGCCTGGAGTGTACAAGGACAGCCCCAGCATTTT | CAWSVQGQPQHF
TRBJ2-2 | NA | TRBV29-1 | NA | TGCAGCGTTGTCGAGGCGGCCGGGGAGCTGTTTTTT | CSVVEAAGELFF
TRBJ1-1 | NA | TRBV7-2 | few | TGTGCCAGCAGCTTTACGGGGGCTCAGGCTGAAGCTTTCTTT | CASSFTGAQAEAFF
TRBJ2-3 | TRBD2 | TRBV6-4 | NA | TGTGCCAGCAGTGCCGGGGGGGCCGCAGATACGCAGTATTTT | CASSAGGAADTQYF
TRBJ2-7 | TRBD2 | TRBV27 | NA | TGTGCCAGCAGTCCCAGTAGCGGGGAGAGCTCCTACGAGCAGTACTTC | CASSPSSGESSYEQYF
TRBJ2-2 | TRBD2 | TRBV5-6 | NA | TGTGCCAGCAGCCACCATACTAGCGGGGATTACACCGGGGAGCTGTTTTTT | CASSHHTSGDYTGELFF
TRBJ1-2 | NA | TRBV28 | NA | TGTGCCAGCAGTCTTCTTCAGGGGAATAGAGGCTACACCTTC | CASSLLQGNRGYTF
TRBJ2-7 | NA | TRBV6-5 | NA | TGTGCCAGCAGCTCCTCAGGGCCCCTATCCGAGCAGTACTTC | CASSSSGPLSEQYF
TRBJ1-2 | TRBD1 | TRBV30 | NA | TGTGCCGGCTACAGGGGGAGGTCCGGTGAGGGTGGCTACACCTTC | CAGYRGRSGEGGYTF
TRBJ2-7 | TRBD1 | TRBV6-1 | NA | TGTGCCAGCGCGGACAGGGCTCACGAGCAGTACTTC | CASADRAHEQYF
TRBJ1-6 | NA | TRBV6-1 | few | TGTGCCAGCAGCCTGGACCTCTTCAATCCACCCCTCCACTTT | CASSLDLFNPPLHF
TRBJ1-5 | NA | TRBV6-5 | NA | TGTGCCAGCAGTTACTCGGGGGATCAGCCCCAGCATTTT | CASSYSGDQPQHF
TRBJ1-5 | TRBD1 | TRBV28 | NA | TGTGCCAGCAGTTTTGACAGGGGCCGAGATCAGCCCCAGCATTTT | CASSFDRGRDQPQHF
TRBJ2-3 | NA | TRBV5-6 | few | TGTGCCAGCAGCGTCACAGATACGCAGTATTTT | CASSVTDTQYF
TRBJ1-1 | NA | TRBV11-2 | NA | TGTGCCAGCAGCTGGGGAGGGGGGACTGAAGCTTTCTTT | CASSWGGGTEAFF
TRBJ1-4 | TRBD1 | TRBV30 | NA | TGTGCCTGGAGCGACAGGGGGAGGGAAAAACTGTTTTTT | CAWSDRGREKLFF
TRBJ2-5 | TRBD1 | TRBV27 | NA | TGTGCCAGCAGTTTTTTCGGGACAGGGGGCGCAGAGACCCAGTACTTC | CASSFFGTGGAETQYF
TRBJ1-3 | NA | TRBV29-1 | few | TGCAGCGTTGAAGGGACCCCAAACACCATATATTTT | CSVEGTPNTIYF
TRBJ2-6 | NA | TRBV29-1 | NA | TGCAGCGTTGCGGGATCTGGGGCCAACGTCCTGACTTTC | CSVAGSGANVLTF
TRBJ1-5 | NA | TRBV5-1 | few | TGCGCCAGCAGCCCGCGCGGGGGGCCAGGTCAGCCCCAGCATTTT | CASSPRGGPGQPQHF
TRBJ2-7 | NA | TRBV4-1 | NA | TGCGCCAGCAGCCAGATGAGTCAGGGCCACGAGCAGTACTTC | CASSQMSQGHEQYF
TRBJ2-2 | NA | TRBV29-1 | NA | TGCAGCGTTGAAATCCGCACCGGGGAGCTGTTTTTT | CSVEIRTGELFF
TRBJ1-5 | TRBD1 | TRBV7-6 | once | TGTGCCAGCAGCTTAGAGGGGACAGGGGAACAGCCCCAGCATTTT | CASSLEGTGEQPQHF
TRBJ1-1 | NA | TRBV5-1 | NA | TGCGCCAGCAGCGTGGGCGGGAGCCGGGGCACTGAAGCTTTCTTT | CASSVGGSRGTEAFF